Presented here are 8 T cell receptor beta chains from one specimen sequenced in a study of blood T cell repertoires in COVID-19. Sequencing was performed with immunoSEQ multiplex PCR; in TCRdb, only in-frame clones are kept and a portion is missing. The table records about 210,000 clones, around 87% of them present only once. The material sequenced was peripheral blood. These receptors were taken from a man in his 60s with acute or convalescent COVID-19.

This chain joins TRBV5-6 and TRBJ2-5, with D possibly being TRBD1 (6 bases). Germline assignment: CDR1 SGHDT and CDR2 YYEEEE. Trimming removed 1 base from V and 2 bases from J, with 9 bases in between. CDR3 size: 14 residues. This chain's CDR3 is CASSLFQGQETQYF. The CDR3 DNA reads TGTGCCAGCAGCTTGTTTCAGGGGCAAGAGACCCAGTACTTC. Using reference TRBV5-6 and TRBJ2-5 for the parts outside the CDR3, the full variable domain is DAGVTQSPTHLIKTRGQQVTLRCSPKSGHDTVSWYQQALGQGPQFIFQYYEEEERQRGNFPDRFSGHQFPNYSSELNVNALLLGDSALYLCASSLFQGQETQYFGPGTRLLVL.

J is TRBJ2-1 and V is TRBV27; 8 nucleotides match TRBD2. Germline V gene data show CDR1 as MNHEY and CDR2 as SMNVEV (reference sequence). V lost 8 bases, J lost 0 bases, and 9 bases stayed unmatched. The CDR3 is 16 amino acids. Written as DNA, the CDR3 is TGTGCCAGCCGGCCGGGGGGGGCTAGCTCCTACAATGAGCAGTTCTTC. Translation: CASRPGGASSYNEQFF.

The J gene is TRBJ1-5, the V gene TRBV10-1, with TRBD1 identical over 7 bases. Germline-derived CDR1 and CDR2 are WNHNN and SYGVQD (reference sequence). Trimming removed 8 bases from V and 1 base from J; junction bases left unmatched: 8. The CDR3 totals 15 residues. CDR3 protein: CASQTGSWSNQPQHF. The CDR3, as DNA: TGCGCCAGCCAGACAGGGTCCTGGAGCAATCAGCCCCAGCATTTT.

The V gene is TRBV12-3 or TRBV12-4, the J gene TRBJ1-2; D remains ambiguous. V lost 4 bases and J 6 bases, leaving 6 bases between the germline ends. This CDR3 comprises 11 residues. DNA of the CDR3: TGTGCCAGCAGTTGGGAGAATGGCTACACCTTC. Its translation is CASSWENGYTF.

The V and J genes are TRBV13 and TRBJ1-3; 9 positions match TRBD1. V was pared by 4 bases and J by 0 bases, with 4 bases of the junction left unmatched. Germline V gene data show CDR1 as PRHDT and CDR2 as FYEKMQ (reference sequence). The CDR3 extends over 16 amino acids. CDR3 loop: CASSYGQGISGNTIYF. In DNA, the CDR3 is TGTGCCAGCAGCTATGGACAGGGGATCTCTGGAAACACCATATATTTT.

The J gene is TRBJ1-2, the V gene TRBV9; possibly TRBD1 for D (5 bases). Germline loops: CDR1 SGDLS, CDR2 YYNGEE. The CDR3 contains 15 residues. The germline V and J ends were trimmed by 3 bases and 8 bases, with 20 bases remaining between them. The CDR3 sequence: CASSADPTQGDGYTF. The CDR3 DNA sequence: TGTGCCAGCAGCGCGGATCCCACCCAGGGTGACGGCTACACCTTC.

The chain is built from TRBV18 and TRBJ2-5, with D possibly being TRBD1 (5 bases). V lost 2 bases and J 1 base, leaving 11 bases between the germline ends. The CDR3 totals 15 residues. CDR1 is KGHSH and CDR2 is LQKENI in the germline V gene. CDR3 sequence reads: CASSPRGTIQETQYF. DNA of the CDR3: TGTGCCAGCTCACCAAGGGGCACCATCCAAGAGACCCAGTACTTC.

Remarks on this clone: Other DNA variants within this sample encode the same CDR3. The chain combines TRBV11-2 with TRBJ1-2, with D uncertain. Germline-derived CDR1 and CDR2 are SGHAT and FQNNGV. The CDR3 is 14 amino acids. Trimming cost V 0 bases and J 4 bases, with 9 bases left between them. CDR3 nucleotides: TGTGCCAGCAGCTTAGAGTCCAGGTTCTATGGCTACACCTTC. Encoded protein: CASSLESRFYGYTF.